This is a list of T cell receptor beta chains from one sample in a study of cytomegalovirus exposure and HLA in healthy donors. Some clones are missing from TCRdb's copy, which holds only in-frame ones; the method was immunoSEQ multiplex PCR. The sample lists 140,000 to 150,000 clones; roughly 78% were seen once. Sequenced sample: PBMCs. These receptors came from a man aged 40-49 years in good health and CMV-seropositive. Both conserved end residues are part of each CDR3. D genes are given only for firm matches. Expanded clones are given a class, and other clones once, few, many or no size at all.

V	size	J	D	CDR3	DNA
TRBV7-2	few	TRBJ2-7	NA	CASSLASQGLYEQYF	TGTGCCAGCAGCTTAGCGAGCCAGGGTCTCTACGAGCAGTACTTC
TRBV7-3	few	TRBJ2-1	TRBD2	CASSTGTSGYNEQFF	TGTGCCAGCAGCACCGGGACTAGTGGTTACAATGAGCAGTTCTTC
TRBV7-9	NA	TRBJ2-1	NA	CASSLGLDGYNEQFF	TGTGCCAGCAGCTTAGGACTAGACGGATACAATGAGCAGTTCTTC
TRBV19	NA	TRBJ2-7	NA	CASSSRLNEQYF	TGTGCCAGTAGTTCCCGACTAAACGAGCAGTACTTC
TRBV5-1	NA	TRBJ2-5	NA	CASSLSGQFQETQYF	TGCGCCAGCAGCTTGTCCGGACAGTTCCAAGAGACCCAGTACTTC
TRBV28	once	TRBJ1-2	TRBD1	CASSLGQGARGYGYTF	TGTGCCAGCAGTTTGGGACAGGGGGCGCGCGGTTATGGCTACACCTTC
TRBV12-5	NA	TRBJ2-2	TRBD2	CASGLVTGGLTGELFF	TGTGCTAGTGGTTTGGTCACGGGAGGTCTCACCGGGGAGCTGTTTTTT
TRBV5-6	NA	TRBJ2-1	TRBD1	CASRDRDYNEQFF	TGTGCCAGCCGGGACAGGGACTACAATGAGCAGTTCTTC
TRBV19	once	TRBJ1-5	NA	CASSIRGGNQPQHF	TGTGCCAGTAGTATTCGGGGGGGCAATCAGCCCCAGCATTTT
TRBV6-1	NA	TRBJ1-6	NA	CASTGSLNSPLHF	TGTGCCAGTACCGGGAGTCTGAATTCACCCCTCCACTTT
TRBV7-2	few	TRBJ2-4	TRBD2	CASSLGAGGPGDIQYF	TGTGCCAGCAGCTTAGGGGCGGGAGGGCCGGGGGACATTCAGTACTTC
TRBV25-1	NA	TRBJ1-5	TRBD1	CASRGTGGNQPQHF	TGTGCCAGCAGAGGGACAGGGGGAAATCAGCCCCAGCATTTT
TRBV7-6	NA	TRBJ2-1	TRBD2	CASSLTSGSAIEQFF	TGTGCCAGCAGCTTAACTAGCGGGAGTGCTATTGAGCAGTTCTTC
TRBV4-2	NA	TRBJ2-7	NA	CASSQGRLYEQYF	TGTGCCAGCAGCCAAGGCAGGCTCTACGAGCAGTACTTC
TRBV29-1	NA	TRBJ2-7	NA	CSARPSDSYEQYF	TGCAGCGCCCGCCCCAGTGATTCCTACGAGCAGTACTTC
TRBV5-8	few	TRBJ1-2	NA	CASSLDRTTNYGYTF	TGTGCCAGCAGCTTGGACAGGACTACCAACTATGGCTACACCTTC
TRBV18	few	TRBJ2-1	NA	CASSPVAPTSQWGSSYNEQFF	TGTGCCAGCTCACCTGTAGCCCCGACTAGTCAGTGGGGTAGCTCCTACAATGAGCAGTTCTTC
TRBV11-2	once	TRBJ2-3	NA	CASSLRAARSTDTQYF	TGTGCCAGCAGCCTAAGAGCGGCCCGGAGCACAGATACGCAGTATTTT
TRBV5-1	NA	TRBJ2-7	TRBD1	CASSPGIGGLYEQYF	TGCGCCAGCAGCCCTGGAATAGGGGGCCTCTACGAGCAGTACTTC
TRBV5-1	NA	TRBJ2-3	TRBD2	CASSGQLAGGVDTQYF	TGCGCCAGCAGCGGGCAACTAGCGGGAGGAGTAGATACGCAGTATTTT
TRBV28	NA	TRBJ1-2	TRBD1	CASRQQGNYGYTF	TGTGCCAGCAGACAACAGGGGAACTATGGCTACACCTTC
TRBV19	few	TRBJ1-2	NA	CASSKGQTQPYGYTF	TGTGCCAGTAGTAAGGGACAAACTCAACCCTATGGCTACACCTTC
TRBV4-2	NA	TRBJ1-5	NA	CASSQDTIGQGKQPQHF	TGTGCCAGCAGCCAAGATACGATTGGGCAGGGAAAGCAGCCCCAGCATTTT